This TCR beta chain derives from a study of T cell therapy after organ transplantation. The data were produced by immunoSEQ multiplex PCR, yet TCRdb's version contains in-frame clones alone and is incomplete. The sample has over 1,000 clones, roughly 74% seen once. These patients had received solid-organ transplants and had drug-resistant or recurrent cytomegalovirus. This clone was observed a few times. Its matching antigen is unknown. Germline lookup yields CDR1 SGHTA and CDR2 FQGNSA. The CDR3 is 14 residues long. V dropped 2 bases and J dropped 0 bases, with 4 bases sitting between them. This sequence joins TRBV7-2 and TRBJ1-4, with D unresolved. The sample consisted of CD8+ T cells from blood, taken before autologous CMV-specific T cell therapy. The sequence was obtained from a human patient who had received a solid organ transplant and had CMV disease. The CDR3 coding sequence is TGTGCCAGCAGCTTACAGGCAACTAATGAAAAACTGTTTTTT. Translated: CASSLQATNEKLFF.